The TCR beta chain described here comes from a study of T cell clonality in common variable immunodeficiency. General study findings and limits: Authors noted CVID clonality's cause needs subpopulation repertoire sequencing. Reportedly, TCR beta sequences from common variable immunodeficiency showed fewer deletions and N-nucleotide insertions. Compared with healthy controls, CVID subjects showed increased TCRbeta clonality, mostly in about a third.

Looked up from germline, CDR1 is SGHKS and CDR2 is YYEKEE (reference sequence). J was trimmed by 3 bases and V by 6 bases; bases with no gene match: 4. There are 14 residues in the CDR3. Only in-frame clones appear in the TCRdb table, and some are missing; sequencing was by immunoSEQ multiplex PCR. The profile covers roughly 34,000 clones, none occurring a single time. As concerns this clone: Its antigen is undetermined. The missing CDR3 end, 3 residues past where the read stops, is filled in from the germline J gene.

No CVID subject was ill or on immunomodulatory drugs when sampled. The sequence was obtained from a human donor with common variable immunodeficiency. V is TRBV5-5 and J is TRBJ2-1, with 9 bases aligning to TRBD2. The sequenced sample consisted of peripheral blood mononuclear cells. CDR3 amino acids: CASTRTSDYNEQFF. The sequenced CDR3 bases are TGTGCCAGCACCCGGACTAGCGACTACAATGAG.